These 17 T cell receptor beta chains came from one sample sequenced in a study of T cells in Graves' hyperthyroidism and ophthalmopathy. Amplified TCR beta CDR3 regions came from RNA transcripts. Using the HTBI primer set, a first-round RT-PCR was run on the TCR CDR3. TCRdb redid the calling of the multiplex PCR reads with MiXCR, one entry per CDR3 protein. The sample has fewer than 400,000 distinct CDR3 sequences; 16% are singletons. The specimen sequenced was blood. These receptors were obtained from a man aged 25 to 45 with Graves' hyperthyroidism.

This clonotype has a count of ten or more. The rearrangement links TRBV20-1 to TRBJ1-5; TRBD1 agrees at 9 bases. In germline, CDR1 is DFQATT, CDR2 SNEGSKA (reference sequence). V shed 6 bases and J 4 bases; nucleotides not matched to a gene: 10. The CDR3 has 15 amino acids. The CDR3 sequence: CSAGAGTGRNQPQHF. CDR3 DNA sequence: TGCAGTGCGGGAGCCGGGACAGGGAGGAATCAGCCCCAGCATTTT.

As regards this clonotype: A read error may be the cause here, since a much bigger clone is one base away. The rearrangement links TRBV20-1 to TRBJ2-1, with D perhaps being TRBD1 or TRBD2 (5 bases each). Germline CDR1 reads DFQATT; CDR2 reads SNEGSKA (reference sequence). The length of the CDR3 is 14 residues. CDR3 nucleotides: TGCAGTGCTTTCCGGGACCGGACGTACAATGAGCGGTTCTTC. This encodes CSAFRDRTYNERFF.

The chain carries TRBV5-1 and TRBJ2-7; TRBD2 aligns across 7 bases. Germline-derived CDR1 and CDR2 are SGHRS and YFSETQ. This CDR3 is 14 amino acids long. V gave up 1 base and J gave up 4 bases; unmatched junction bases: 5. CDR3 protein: CASSLRPSGYEQYF. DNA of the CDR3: TGCGCCAGCAGCTTGAGGCCTAGCGGTTACGAGCAGTACTTC.

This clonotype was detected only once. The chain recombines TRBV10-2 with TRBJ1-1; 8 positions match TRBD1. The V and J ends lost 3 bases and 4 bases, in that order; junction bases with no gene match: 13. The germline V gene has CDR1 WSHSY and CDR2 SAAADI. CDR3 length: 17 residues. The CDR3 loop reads CASSDIRTITGGTEAFF. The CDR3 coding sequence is TGCGCCAGCAGTGATATTCGGACTATAACAGGGGGCACTGAAGCTTTCTTT.

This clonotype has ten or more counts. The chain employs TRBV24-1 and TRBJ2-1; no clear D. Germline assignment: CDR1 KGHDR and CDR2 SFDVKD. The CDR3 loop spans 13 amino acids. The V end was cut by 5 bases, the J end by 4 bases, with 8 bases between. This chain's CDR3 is CATSAGPYNEQFF. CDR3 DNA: TGTGCCACCAGTGCAGGCCCTTACAATGAGCAGTTCTTC.

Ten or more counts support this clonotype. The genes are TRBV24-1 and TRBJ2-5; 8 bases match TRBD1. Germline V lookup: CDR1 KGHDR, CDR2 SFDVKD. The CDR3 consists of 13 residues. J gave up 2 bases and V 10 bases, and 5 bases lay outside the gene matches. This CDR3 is CATQRQGQETQYF. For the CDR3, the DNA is TGTGCCACTCAAAGACAGGGGCAAGAGACCCAGTACTTC.

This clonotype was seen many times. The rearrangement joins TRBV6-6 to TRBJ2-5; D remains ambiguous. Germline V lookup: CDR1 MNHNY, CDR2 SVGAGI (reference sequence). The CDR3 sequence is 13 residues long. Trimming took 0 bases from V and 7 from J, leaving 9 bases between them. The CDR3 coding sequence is TGTGCCAGCAGTTACTCTCGCCTGGGGACCCAGTACTTC. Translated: CASSYSRLGTQYF.

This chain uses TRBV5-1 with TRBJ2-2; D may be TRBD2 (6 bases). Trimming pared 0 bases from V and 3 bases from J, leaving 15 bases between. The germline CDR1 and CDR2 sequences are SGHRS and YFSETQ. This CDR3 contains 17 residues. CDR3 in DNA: TGCGCCAGCAGCTTGGGGCCGGGACTCAACTACACCGGGGAGCTGTTTTTT. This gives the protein CASSLGPGLNYTGELFF.

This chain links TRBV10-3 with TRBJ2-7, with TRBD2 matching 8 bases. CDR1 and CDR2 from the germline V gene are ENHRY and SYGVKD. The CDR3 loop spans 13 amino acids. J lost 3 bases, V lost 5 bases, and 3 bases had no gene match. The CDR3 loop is CAISPGTSYEQYF. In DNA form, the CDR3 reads TGTGCCATCAGTCCCGGGACTAGCTACGAGCAGTACTTC.

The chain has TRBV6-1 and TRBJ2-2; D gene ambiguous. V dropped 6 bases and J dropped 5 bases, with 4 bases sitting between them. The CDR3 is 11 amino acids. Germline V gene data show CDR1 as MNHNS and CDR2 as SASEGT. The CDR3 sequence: CASRTTGELFF. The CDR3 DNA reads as TGTGCCAGCAGGACGACCGGGGAGCTGTTTTTT.

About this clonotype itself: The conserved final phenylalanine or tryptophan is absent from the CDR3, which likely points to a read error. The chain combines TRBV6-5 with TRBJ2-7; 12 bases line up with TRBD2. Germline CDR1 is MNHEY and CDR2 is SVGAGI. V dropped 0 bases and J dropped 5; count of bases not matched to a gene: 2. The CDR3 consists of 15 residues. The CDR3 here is CASSYSTSGSHEQYL. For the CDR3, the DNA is TGTGCCAGCAGTTACTCGACTAGCGGGAGTCACGAGCAGTACCTC.

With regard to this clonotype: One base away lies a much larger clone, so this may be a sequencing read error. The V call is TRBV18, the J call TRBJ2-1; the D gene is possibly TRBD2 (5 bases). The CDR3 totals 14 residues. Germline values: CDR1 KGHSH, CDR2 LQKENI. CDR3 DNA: TGTGCCAGCCCACCAACCGTCGGGGAGAATGAGCAGTTCTTC. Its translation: CASPPTVGENEQFF.

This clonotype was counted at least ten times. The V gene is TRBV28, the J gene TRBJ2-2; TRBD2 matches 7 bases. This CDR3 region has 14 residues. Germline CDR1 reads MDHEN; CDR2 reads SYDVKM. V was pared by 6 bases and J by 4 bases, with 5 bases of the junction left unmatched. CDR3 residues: CASRQGLTTGELFF. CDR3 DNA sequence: TGTGCCAGCAGGCAGGGACTAACCACCGGGGAGCTGTTTTTT. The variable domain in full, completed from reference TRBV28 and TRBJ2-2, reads DVKVTQSSRYLVKRTGEKVFLECVQDMDHENMFWYRQDPGLGLRLIYFSYDVKMKEKGDIPEGYSVSREKKERFSLILESASTNQTSMYLCASRQGLTTGELFFGEGSRLTVL.

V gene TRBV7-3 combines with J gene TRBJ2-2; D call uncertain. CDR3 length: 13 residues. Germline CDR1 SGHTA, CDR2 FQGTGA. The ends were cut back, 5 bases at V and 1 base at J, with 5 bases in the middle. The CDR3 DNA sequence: TGTGCCAGCAGCCCACAGAACACCGGGGAGCTGTTTTTT. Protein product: CASSPQNTGELFF.

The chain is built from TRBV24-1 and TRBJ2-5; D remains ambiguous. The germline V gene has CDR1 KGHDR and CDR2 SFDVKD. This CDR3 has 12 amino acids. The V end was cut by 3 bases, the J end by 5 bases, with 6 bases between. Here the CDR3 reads CATSDPGETQYF. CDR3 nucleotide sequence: TGTGCCACCAGTGATCCCGGGGAGACCCAGTACTTC.

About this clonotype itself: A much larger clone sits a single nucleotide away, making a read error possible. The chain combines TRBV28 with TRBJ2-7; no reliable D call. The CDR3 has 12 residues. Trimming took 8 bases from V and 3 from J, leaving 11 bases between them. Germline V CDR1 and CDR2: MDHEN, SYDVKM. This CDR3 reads CASFGNFYEQYF. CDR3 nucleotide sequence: TGTGCCAGCTTTGGTAATTTCTACGAGCAGTACTTC.

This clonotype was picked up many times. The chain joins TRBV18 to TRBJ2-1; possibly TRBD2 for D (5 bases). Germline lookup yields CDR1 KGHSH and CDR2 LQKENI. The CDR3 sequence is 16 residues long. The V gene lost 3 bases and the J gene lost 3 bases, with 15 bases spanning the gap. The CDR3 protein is CASSPNLGEGYNEQFF. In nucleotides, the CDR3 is TGTGCCAGCTCACCCAACTTGGGTGAGGGCTACAATGAGCAGTTCTTC.